The 8 T cell receptor beta chains reported below all come from one sample, sequenced in a study of control samples from healthy donors and cancer patients. TCRdb's copy holds only in-frame clones and misses some; the assay was immunoSEQ multiplex PCR. The sample shows about 120,000 clones, approximately 87% of them seen only once. Specimen: blood. The receptors stem from a man aged 30 to 45 in good health.

The chain links TRBV19 to TRBJ1-1; D is uncertain. The germline V gene has CDR1 LNHDA and CDR2 SQIVND (reference sequence). Trimming left V 4 bases short and J 8 bases short, with 11 bases between. CDR3 length: 12 residues. In DNA form, the CDR3 reads TGTGCCAGTAGTACGCGCTACAGCGAAGCTTTCTTT. Protein product: CASSTRYSEAFF.

V gene TRBV5-1 combines with J gene TRBJ2-1; D uncertain. The CDR3 is made up of 15 amino acids. Germline V gene sequence: CDR1 SGHRS, CDR2 YFSETQ. V lost 0 bases and J 1 base, leaving 8 bases between the germline ends. The CDR3, as DNA: TGCGCCAGCAGCTTGGGGGCCGGGTCCTACAATGAGCAGTTCTTC. Its translation: CASSLGAGSYNEQFF.

On this clone itself: Compared with germline, one end of the junction differs, possibly owing to a read error. Other nucleotide sequences in the sample specify the same CDR3. This rearrangement joins TRBV11-3 to TRBJ2-7; D remains unclear. Germline CDR1 reads SGHNT; CDR2 reads YENEEA. The CDR3 runs 15 residues. The CDR3: CASSLDPGSTYEQYF. CDR3 nucleotide sequence: TGTGCTAGCAGCTTAGATCCAGGCTCCACCTACGAGCAGTACTTC. The entire variable domain, with the rest obtained from reference TRBV11-3 and TRBJ2-7, is as follows: EAGVVQSPRYKIIEKKQPVAFWCNPISGHNTLYWYLQNLGQGPELLIRYENEEAVDDSQLPKDRFSAERLKGVDSTLKIQPAELGDSAVYLCASSLDPGSTYEQYFGPGTRLTVT.

Comment on this clone: The same CDR3 is also encoded by other DNA sequences in this sample. This chain connects TRBV18 to TRBJ1-1; D is unresolved. Germline loops: CDR1 KGHSH, CDR2 LQKENI. V lost 0 bases and J 8 bases, leaving 10 bases between the germline ends. There are 13 residues in the CDR3. The CDR3 DNA reads TGTGCCAGCTCACCACCGCAGGAGGGCGAAGCTTTCTTT. As protein: CASSPPQEGEAFF.

The J gene is TRBJ1-5, the V gene TRBV7-2; 7 bases fit TRBD1. CDR3 size: 15 residues. CDR1 is SGHTA, CDR2 FQGNSA, per germline. V shed 1 base, J shed 6 bases, and the junction held 6 bases outside the gene matches. The CDR3 sequence: CASSLDVQGGQPQHF. The CDR3 nucleotides read TGTGCCAGCAGCTTAGATGTGCAGGGGGGTCAGCCCCAGCATTTT.

The rearrangement joins TRBV10-3 to TRBJ1-5, with D uncertain. Germline assignment: CDR1 ENHRY and CDR2 SYGVKD. The CDR3 is 15 amino acids. Trimming shortened V by 2 bases and J by 0 bases, and 8 bases separated the two germline ends. This CDR3 is CAISERGDSNQPQHF. CDR3 DNA: TGTGCCATCAGTGAGAGAGGAGATAGCAATCAGCCCCAGCATTTT.

The chain links TRBV6-6 to TRBJ2-7; possible D gene TRBD1, 5 bases. Germline V gene lookup returns CDR1 MNHNY and CDR2 SVGAGI (reference sequence). This CDR3 comprises 13 residues. Deletions cut 5 bases from V and 6 bases from J, with 14 bases between. CDR3 amino acids: CASSGQGSAEQYF. In DNA, the CDR3 is TGTGCCAGCAGTGGGCAGGGCTCCGCCGAGCAGTACTTC.

V usage is TRBV30 and J usage is TRBJ1-6, with 12 bases matching TRBD1. The CDR3 is made up of 14 amino acids. Germline V CDR1 and CDR2: GTSNPN, SVGIG (reference sequence). V dropped 2 bases and J dropped 11; count of bases not matched to a gene: 4. CDR3 bases: TGTGCCTGGAGTTCCGGGACAGGGGGCACACCCCTCCACTTT. The encoded protein is CAWSSGTGGTPLHF.